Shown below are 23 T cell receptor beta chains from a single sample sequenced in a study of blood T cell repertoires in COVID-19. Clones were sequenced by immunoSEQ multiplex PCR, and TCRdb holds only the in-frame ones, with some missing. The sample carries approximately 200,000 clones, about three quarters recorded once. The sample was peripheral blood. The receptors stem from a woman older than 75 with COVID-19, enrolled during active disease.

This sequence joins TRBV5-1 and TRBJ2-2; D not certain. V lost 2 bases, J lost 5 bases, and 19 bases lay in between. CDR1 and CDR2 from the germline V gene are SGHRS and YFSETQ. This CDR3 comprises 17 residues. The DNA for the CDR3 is TGCGCCAGCAGCTTAATTCCCAACTCTATCGGGACCGGGGAGCTGTTTTTT. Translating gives CASSLIPNSIGTGELFF.

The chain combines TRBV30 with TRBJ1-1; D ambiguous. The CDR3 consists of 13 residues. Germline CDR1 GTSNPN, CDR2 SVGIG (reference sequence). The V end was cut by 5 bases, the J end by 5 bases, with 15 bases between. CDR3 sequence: CAWEKVSSTEAFF. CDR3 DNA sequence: TGTGCCTGGGAAAAGGTTAGCTCGACTGAAGCTTTCTTT.

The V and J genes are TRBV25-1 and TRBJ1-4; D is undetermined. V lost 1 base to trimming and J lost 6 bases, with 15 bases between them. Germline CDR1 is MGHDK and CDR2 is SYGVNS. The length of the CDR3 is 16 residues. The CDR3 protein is CASSESPGLRDEKLFF. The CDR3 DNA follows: TGTGCCAGCAGTGAATCGCCAGGTCTGAGGGATGAAAAACTGTTTTTT.

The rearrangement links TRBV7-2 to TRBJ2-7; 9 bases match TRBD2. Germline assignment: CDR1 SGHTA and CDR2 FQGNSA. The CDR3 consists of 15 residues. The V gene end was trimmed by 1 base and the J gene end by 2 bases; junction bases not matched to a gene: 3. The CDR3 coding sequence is TGTGCCAGCAGCTTAGGCGGGGGGGCCACCTACGAGCAGTACTTC. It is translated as CASSLGGGATYEQYF.

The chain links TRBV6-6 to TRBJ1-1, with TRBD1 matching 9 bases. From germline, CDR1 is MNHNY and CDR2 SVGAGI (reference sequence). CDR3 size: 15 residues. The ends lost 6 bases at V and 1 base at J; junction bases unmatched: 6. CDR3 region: CASRRQGGRNTEAFF. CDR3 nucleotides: TGTGCCAGCAGGAGACAGGGGGGACGGAACACTGAAGCTTTCTTT.

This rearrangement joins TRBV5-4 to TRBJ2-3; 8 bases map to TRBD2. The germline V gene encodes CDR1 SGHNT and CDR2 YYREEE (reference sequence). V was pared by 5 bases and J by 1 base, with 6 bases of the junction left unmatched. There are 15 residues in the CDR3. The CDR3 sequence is CASSPSGGRTDTQYF. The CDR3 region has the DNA TGTGCCAGCAGTCCGAGCGGGGGCCGCACAGATACGCAGTATTTT. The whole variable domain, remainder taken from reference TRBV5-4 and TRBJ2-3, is ETGVTQSPTHLIKTRGQQVTLRCSSQSGHNTVSWYQQALGQGPQFIFQYYREEENGRGNFPPRFSGLQFPNYSSELNVNALELDDSALYLCASSPSGGRTDTQYFGPGTRLTVL.

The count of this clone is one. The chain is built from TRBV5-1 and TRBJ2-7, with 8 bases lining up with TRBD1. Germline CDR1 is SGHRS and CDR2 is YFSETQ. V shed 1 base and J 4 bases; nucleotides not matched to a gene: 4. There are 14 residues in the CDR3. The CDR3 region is CASSLQGALYEQYF. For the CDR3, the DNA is TGCGCCAGCAGCTTGCAGGGGGCGCTTTACGAGCAGTACTTC.

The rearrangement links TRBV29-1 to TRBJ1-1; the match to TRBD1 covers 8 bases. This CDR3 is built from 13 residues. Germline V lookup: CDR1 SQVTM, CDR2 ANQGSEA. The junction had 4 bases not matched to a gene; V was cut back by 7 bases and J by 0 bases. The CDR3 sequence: CSGRTGMNTEAFF. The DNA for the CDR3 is TGCAGCGGTCGGACAGGGATGAACACTGAAGCTTTCTTT.

The CDR3 spells CASSLSGTGHYGYTF. DNA for the CDR3: TGTGCCAGCAGCTTATCCGGGACAGGGCACTATGGCTACACCTTC. The chain employs TRBV11-2 and TRBJ1-2, with 9 bases identical to TRBD1. V gave up 2 bases and J gave up 3 bases; unmatched junction bases: 4. CDR1 is SGHAT, CDR2 FQNNGV, per germline. The CDR3 loop spans 15 amino acids.

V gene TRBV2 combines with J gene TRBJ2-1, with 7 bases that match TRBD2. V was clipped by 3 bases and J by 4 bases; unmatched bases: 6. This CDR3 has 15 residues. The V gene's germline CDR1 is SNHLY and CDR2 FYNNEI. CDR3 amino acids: CASSDIAGVYNEQFF. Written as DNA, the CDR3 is TGTGCCAGCAGTGACATTGCGGGAGTATACAATGAGCAGTTCTTC.

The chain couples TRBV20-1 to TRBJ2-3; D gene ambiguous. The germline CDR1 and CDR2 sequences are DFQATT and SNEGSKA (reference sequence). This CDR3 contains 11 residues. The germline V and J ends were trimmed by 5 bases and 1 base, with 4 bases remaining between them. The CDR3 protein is CSAFGTDTQYF. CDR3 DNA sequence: TGCAGTGCTTTCGGCACAGATACGCAGTATTTT.

The CDR3: CASSLPGQQETQYF. DNA for the CDR3: TGTGCCAGCTCACTACCGGGACAGCAAGAGACCCAGTACTTC. This chain joins TRBV18 and TRBJ2-5; 7 bases map to TRBD1. The CDR3 loop spans 14 amino acids. Looked up from germline, CDR1 is KGHSH and CDR2 is LQKENI. V lost 4 bases, J lost 2 bases, and 4 bases stayed unmatched.

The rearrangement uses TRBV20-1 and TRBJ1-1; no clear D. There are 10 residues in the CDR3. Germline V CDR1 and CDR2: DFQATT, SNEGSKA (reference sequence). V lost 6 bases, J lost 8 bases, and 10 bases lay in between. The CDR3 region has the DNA TGCAGTGCCGAGGGCGTGGAAGCTTTCTTT. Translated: CSAEGVEAFF.

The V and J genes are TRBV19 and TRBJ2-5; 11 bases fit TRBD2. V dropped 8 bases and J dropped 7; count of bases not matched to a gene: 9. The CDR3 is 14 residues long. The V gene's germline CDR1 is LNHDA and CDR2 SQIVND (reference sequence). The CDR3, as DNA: TGTGCCAGTTCGGGACTAGCGGAGCCCCGGACCCAGTACTTC. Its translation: CASSGLAEPRTQYF.

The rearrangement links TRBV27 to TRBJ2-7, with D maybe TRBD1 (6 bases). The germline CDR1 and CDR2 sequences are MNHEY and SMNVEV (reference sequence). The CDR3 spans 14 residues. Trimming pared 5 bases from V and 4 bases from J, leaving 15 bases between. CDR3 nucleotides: TGTGCCAGCAGTATAACCGGGACACAGTACGAGCAGTACTTC. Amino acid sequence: CASSITGTQYEQYF.

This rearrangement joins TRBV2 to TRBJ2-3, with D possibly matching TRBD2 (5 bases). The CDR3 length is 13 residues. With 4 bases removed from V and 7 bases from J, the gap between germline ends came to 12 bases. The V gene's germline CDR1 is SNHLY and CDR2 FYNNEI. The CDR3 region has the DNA TGTGCCAGCAGTGCACAGCGGATGAATACGCAGTATTTT. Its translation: CASSAQRMNTQYF.

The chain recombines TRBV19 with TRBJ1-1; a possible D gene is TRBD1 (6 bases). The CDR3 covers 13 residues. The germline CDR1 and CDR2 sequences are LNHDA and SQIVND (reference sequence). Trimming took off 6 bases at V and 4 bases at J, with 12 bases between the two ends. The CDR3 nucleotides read TGTGCCAGTAGAGCAGGGGCGGGCACTGAAGCTTTCTTT. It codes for CASRAGAGTEAFF.

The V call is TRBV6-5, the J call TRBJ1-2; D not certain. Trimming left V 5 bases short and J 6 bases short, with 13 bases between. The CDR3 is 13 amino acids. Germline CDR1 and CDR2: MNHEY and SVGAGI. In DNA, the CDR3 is TGTGCCAGCAGTACCGGAGGGAGAAATGGCTACACCTTC. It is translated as CASSTGGRNGYTF.

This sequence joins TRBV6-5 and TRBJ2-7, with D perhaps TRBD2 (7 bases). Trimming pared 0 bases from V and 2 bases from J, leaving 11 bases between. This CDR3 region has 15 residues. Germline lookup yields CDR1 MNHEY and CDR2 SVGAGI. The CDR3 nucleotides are TGTGCCAGCAGTTACTCAGAGGGGGGGGCCTACGAGCAGTACTTC. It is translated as CASSYSEGGAYEQYF.

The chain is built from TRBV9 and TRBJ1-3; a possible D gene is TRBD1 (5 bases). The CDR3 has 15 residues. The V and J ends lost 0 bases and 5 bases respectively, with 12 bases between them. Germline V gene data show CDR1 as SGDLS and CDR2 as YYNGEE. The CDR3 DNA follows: TGTGCCAGCAGCGTAGCTGAAGGACACCGAAACACCATATATTTT. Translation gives CASSVAEGHRNTIYF.

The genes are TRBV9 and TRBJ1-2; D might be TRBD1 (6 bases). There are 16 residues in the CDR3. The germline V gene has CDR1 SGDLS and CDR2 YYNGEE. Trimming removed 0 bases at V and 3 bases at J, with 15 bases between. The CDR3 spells CASSVAGSTGHYGYTF. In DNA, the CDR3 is TGTGCCAGCAGCGTAGCAGGCTCCACAGGGCACTATGGCTACACCTTC. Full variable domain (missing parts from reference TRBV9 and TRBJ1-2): DSGVTQTPKHLITATGQRVTLRCSPRSGDLSVYWYQQSLDQGLQFLIQYYNGEERAKGNILERFSAQQFPDLHSELNLSSLELGDSALYFCASSVAGSTGHYGYTFGSGTRLTVV.

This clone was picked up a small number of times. CDR3 nucleotides: TGTGCCATCAGCCCTGGACAGTACAGCTCCTACGAGCAGTACTTC. This sequence encodes CAISPGQYSSYEQYF. The chain couples TRBV10-3 to TRBJ2-7; D perhaps matches TRBD1 (6 bases). CDR3 length equals 15 residues. V lost 6 bases to trimming and J lost 0 bases, with 15 bases between them. Per germline, CDR1 ENHRY and CDR2 SYGVKD.

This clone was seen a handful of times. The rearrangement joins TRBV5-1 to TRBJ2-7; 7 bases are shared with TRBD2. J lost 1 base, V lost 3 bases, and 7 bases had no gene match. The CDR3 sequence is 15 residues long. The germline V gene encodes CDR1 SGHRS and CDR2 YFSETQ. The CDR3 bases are TGCGCCAGCAGCTCCTCTCTAGCGGTATCCTACGAGCAGTACTTC. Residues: CASSSSLAVSYEQYF.